This T cell receptor beta chain was observed in a study of beta chain features in type 1 diabetes. This clone was seen a few times. Its cognate antigen is unknown. Central memory, naive, regulatory and stem cell-like memory CD4+ cells were sorted by CD45RO/CCR7/CD25/CD127/CD95/CD27. The germline V gene has CDR1 KGHSH and CDR2 LQKENI. Germline trimming cut 2 bases from V and 5 bases from J; bases unmatched to any gene: 13. This CDR3 has 17 amino acids. Sequencing targeted expressed TCRB transcripts, as all isolated RNA had been reverse transcribed. TCRdb's table, derived via immunoSEQ multiplex PCR, lists solely in-frame clones and lacks some. The top ten hold 0.03% to 0.045% of the sample, which has hundreds of thousands of clones, 11% to 15% seen once. Study results and caveats: Researchers report that Type 1 diabetes patients had moderately but significantly shorter TCRB CDR3s across all four CD4+ subsets. A potential influence of HLA type upon TCRB rearrangement remained unresolved herein. It was among patients, rather than healthy donors, that naive, central memory and Treg TCRB repertoires appeared more similar.

The TCR originated in a man aged 18 to 29 with type 1 diabetes. This chain joins TRBV18 and TRBJ2-5; 8 positions match TRBD2. Material for sequencing was naive CD4+ T cells from blood. The CDR3 nucleotides are TGTGCCAGCTCACCAAGGCCGCGGGGGGCTGAGATGGAGACCCAGTACTTC. It codes for CASSPRPRGAEMETQYF. Combining the CDR3 with reference TRBV18 and TRBJ2-5 gives the whole variable domain NAGVMQNPRHLVRRRGQEARLRCSPMKGHSHVYWYRQLPEEGLKFMVYLQKENIIDESGMPKERFSAEFPKEGPSILRIQQVVRGDSAAYFCASSPRPRGAEMETQYFGPGTRLLVL.